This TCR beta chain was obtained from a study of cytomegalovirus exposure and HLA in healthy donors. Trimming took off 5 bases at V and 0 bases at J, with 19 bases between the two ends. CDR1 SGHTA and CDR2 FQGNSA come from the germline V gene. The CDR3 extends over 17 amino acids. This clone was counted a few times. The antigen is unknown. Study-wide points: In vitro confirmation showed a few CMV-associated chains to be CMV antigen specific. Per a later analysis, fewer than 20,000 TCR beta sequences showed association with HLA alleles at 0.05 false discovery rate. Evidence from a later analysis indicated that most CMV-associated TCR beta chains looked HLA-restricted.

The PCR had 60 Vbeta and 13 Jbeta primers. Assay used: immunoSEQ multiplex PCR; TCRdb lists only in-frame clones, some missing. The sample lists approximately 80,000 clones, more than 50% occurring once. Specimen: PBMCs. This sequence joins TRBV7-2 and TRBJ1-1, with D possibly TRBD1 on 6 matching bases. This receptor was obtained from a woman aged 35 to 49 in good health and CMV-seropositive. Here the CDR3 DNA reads TGTGCCAGCAGCCGGTTAAATTCAGGGGCTGTGAACACTGAAGCTTTCTTT. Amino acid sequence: CASSRLNSGAVNTEAFF.